One and the same sample provided the 27 T cell receptor beta chains below, sequenced in a study of neurological immune-mediated disorders. Noted time point: longitudinal time-point 2. TCRdb re-called the 5' RACE reads through MiXCR, storing one row per CDR3 protein. This table holds 70,000 to 95,000 distinct CDR3 sequences, roughly an eighth found once. The sample comprised PBMCs. The receptor source for this set is a female donor with HTLV-1-associated myelopathy (HAM/TSP).

This clonotype was seen ten or more times. This chain joins TRBV29-1 and TRBJ2-7, with a tentative D call TRBD1 (6 bases). The CDR3 has 13 amino acids. Trimming took 6 bases from V and 0 from J, leaving 12 bases between them. Per the germline V gene, CDR1 is SQVTM and CDR2 is ANQGSEA. DNA of the CDR3: TGCAGCGTAGGCGACAGGAGCTCCTACGAGCAGTACTTC. Residues: CSVGDRSSYEQYF.

This clonotype was seen repeatedly, ten times or more. V is TRBV5-1 and J is TRBJ1-4; D is perhaps TRBD1 (6 bases). This CDR3 spans 15 amino acids. Trimming removed 5 bases from V and 6 bases from J, with 17 bases in between. CDR1 SGHRS and CDR2 YFSETQ come from the germline V gene. CDR3 region: CASSYQGGEDEKLFF. The CDR3 DNA sequence: TGCGCCAGCAGTTATCAAGGGGGAGAGGATGAAAAACTGTTTTTT. Looking up the rest from reference TRBV5-1 and TRBJ1-4 gives the full variable domain: KAGVTQTPRYLIKTRGQQVTLSCSPISGHRSVSWYQQTPGQGLQFLFEYFSETQRNKGNFPGRFSGRQFSNSRSEMNVSTLELGDSALYLCASSYQGGEDEKLFFGSGTQLSVL.

This clonotype was seen ten or more times. This rearrangement joins TRBV29-1 to TRBJ1-2, with TRBD1 identical over 7 bases. CDR3 size: 12 residues. In germline, CDR1 is SQVTM, CDR2 ANQGSEA. The ends lost 1 base at V and 7 bases at J; junction bases unmatched: 3. The CDR3 reads CSVEGRDSGYTF. In nucleotides, the CDR3 is TGCAGCGTTGAAGGTCGGGACAGTGGCTACACCTTC.

This clonotype came up many times. The rearrangement links TRBV28 to TRBJ2-5; 7 bases are shared with TRBD1. Germline CDR1 is MDHEN and CDR2 is SYDVKM. Losses at the gene ends were 6 bases for V and 2 bases for J; bases not matched to a gene: 3. This CDR3 is built from 13 residues. The CDR3 coding sequence is TGTGCCAGCAGGGACAGGCCTCAAGAGACCCAGTACTTC. Translating gives CASRDRPQETQYF. The whole variable domain, remainder taken from reference TRBV28 and TRBJ2-5, is DVKVTQSSRYLVKRTGEKVFLECVQDMDHENMFWYRQDPGLGLRLIYFSYDVKMKEKGDIPEGYSVSREKKERFSLILESASTNQTSMYLCASRDRPQETQYFGPGTRLLVL.

J is TRBJ2-1 and V is TRBV20-1; 8 positions match TRBD1. Trimming cost V 2 bases and J 7 bases; bases outside gene matches: 10. Germline lookup yields CDR1 DFQATT and CDR2 SNEGSKA (reference sequence). CDR3 length: 15 amino acids. The CDR3 sequence: CSARLAGGLGNEQFF. The DNA for the CDR3 is TGCAGTGCTAGACTCGCAGGGGGCCTAGGTAATGAGCAGTTCTTC.

The genes are TRBV5-6 and TRBJ2-3; 10 bases are a match to TRBD1. Germline-derived CDR1 and CDR2 are SGHDT and YYEEEE. J lost 6 bases, V lost 3 bases, and 4 bases had no gene match. This CDR3 region has 14 residues. The CDR3 protein is CASSSRTGGDTQYF. DNA of the CDR3: TGTGCCAGCAGCTCAAGGACAGGGGGGGATACGCAGTATTTT.

This clonotype was counted many times. V usage is TRBV20-1 and J usage is TRBJ2-7, with 12 bases identical to TRBD1. Germline-derived CDR1 and CDR2 are DFQATT and SNEGSKA (reference sequence). This CDR3 has 12 residues. Trimming removed 4 bases from V and 9 bases from J; junction bases left unmatched: 4. The CDR3 loop is CSAIRDRGLQYF. The CDR3 DNA reads TGCAGTGCTATCCGGGACAGGGGGCTGCAGTACTTC.

Many counts were recorded for this clonotype. The chain carries TRBV28 and TRBJ2-5; D possibly matches TRBD1 or TRBD2 (5 bases each). Germline CDR1 reads MDHEN; CDR2 reads SYDVKM. Trimming shortened V by 5 bases and J by 4 bases, and 17 bases separated the two germline ends. This CDR3 is 15 amino acids long. In nucleotides, the CDR3 is TGTGCCAGCAGTCTAACCGGGACCGGACGAGAGACCCAGTACTTC. Amino acid sequence: CASSLTGTGRETQYF. The full variable domain, rest sourced from reference TRBV28 and TRBJ2-5, is DVKVTQSSRYLVKRTGEKVFLECVQDMDHENMFWYRQDPGLGLRLIYFSYDVKMKEKGDIPEGYSVSREKKERFSLILESASTNQTSMYLCASSLTGTGRETQYFGPGTRLLVL.

This clonotype was found many times. The rearrangement joins TRBV5-1 to TRBJ1-5; D unclear. Trimming stripped 0 bases from V and 5 bases from J, with 12 bases between. CDR3 length: 15 amino acids. CDR1 is SGHRS and CDR2 is YFSETQ in the germline V gene. The CDR3 sequence: CASSLGGRAYQPQHF. CDR3 nucleotide sequence: TGCGCCAGCAGCTTGGGGGGTAGGGCGTATCAGCCCCAGCATTTT.

This clonotype was seen at least ten times. The chain links TRBV7-6 to TRBJ2-3, with TRBD2 matching over 9 bases. The CDR3 sequence is 16 residues long. Losses at the gene ends were 0 bases for V and 3 bases for J; bases not matched to a gene: 4. Germline assignment: CDR1 SGHVS and CDR2 FNYEAQ. CDR3 nucleotide sequence: TGTGCCAGCAGCTTAGCTCTAGCGGGGCCTACAGATACGCAGTATTTT. It translates to CASSLALAGPTDTQYF.

This clonotype has ten or more counts. The chain links TRBV5-1 to TRBJ2-3; 7 nucleotides line up with TRBD1. The CDR3 has 17 amino acids. Germline V gene lookup returns CDR1 SGHRS and CDR2 YFSETQ. V trimming: 0 bases; J trimming: 3 bases; junction bases outside the gene matches: 10. For the CDR3, the DNA is TGCGCCAGCAGCTTGGCCCCGGCAGGGGGTGGAACAGATACGCAGTATTTT. This translates into CASSLAPAGGGTDTQYF.

This clonotype was detected ten times or more. The chain couples TRBV3-1 to TRBJ2-2; tentative D call: TRBD2 (6 bases). The CDR3 is 15 residues long. Per germline, CDR1 LGHDT and CDR2 YNNKEL (reference sequence). With 8 bases removed from V and 2 bases from J, the gap between germline ends came to 15 bases. The CDR3 loop reads CASCRYSGNTGELFF. As DNA, the CDR3 is TGTGCCAGCTGTCGATATAGCGGAAACACCGGGGAGCTGTTTTTT.

This clonotype was observed many times. The V gene is TRBV2, the J gene TRBJ2-7, with TRBD2 matching 8 bases. The CDR3 runs 15 residues. J was trimmed by 0 bases and V by 4 bases; bases with no gene match: 5. The germline V gene encodes CDR1 SNHLY and CDR2 FYNNEI. The CDR3 here is CASSALAGSSYEQYF. The CDR3, as DNA: TGTGCCAGCAGTGCCTTAGCGGGGAGCTCCTACGAGCAGTACTTC.

The rearrangement joins TRBV20-1 to TRBJ2-1; 9 bases match TRBD2. The J segment lost 7 bases and the V segment lost 8 bases, leaving 18 bases of the junction unmatched. Germline V gene lookup returns CDR1 DFQATT and CDR2 SNEGSKA (reference sequence). The length of the CDR3 is 16 residues. Here the CDR3 DNA reads TGCAGTCCACAACAAAGCGGGGGGTATTCACGGAATGAGCAGTTCTTC. It yields the protein CSPQQSGGYSRNEQFF.

This clonotype was counted many times. V is TRBV12-3 or TRBV12-4 and J is TRBJ1-4; TRBD1 is a possible D gene (5 bases). The CDR3 extends over 15 amino acids. V was clipped by 6 bases and J by 8 bases, with 19 bases between them. In DNA, the CDR3 is TGTGCCAGCAGAACCGGGACCCAGAACTCGGAAAAACTGTTTTTT. Translated: CASRTGTQNSEKLFF.

This CDR3 reads CASSQMRDRVDGYTF. The CDR3 DNA is TGCGCCAGCAGCCAAATGAGGGACAGGGTGGATGGCTACACCTTC. The V call is TRBV4-1, the J call TRBJ1-2; 9 bases fit TRBD1. J gave up 6 bases and V 2 bases, and 7 bases lay outside the gene matches. CDR3 length equals 15 residues. The germline gives CDR1 MGHRA, CDR2 YSYEKL.

This clonotype was counted at least ten times. The chain couples TRBV6-4 to TRBJ2-3; the match to TRBD2 covers 10 bases. Looked up from germline, CDR1 is MRHNA and CDR2 is SNTAGT. The CDR3 spans 15 residues. Trimming cost V 0 bases and J 4 bases; bases outside gene matches: 1. The CDR3 loop reads CASSDSSGGPDTQYF. DNA for the CDR3: TGTGCCAGCAGTGACTCTAGCGGGGGGCCAGATACGCAGTATTTT.

The chain couples TRBV7-8 to TRBJ1-6, with unresolved D. The germline V and J ends were trimmed by 5 bases and 3 bases, with 11 bases remaining between them. There are 15 residues in the CDR3. Germline V gene sequence: CDR1 SGHVS, CDR2 FQNEAQ. This CDR3 is CASSPSQYYNSPLHF. The CDR3 DNA follows: TGTGCCAGCAGCCCTTCTCAGTACTATAATTCACCCCTCCACTTT.

This clonotype was seen a few times. The CDR3 protein is CASGPWTPILPEQFF. The CDR3 DNA reads as TGCGCCAGCGGGCCATGGACTCCTATCCTCCCCGAGCAGTTCTTC. The gene calls are TRBV5-1 and TRBJ2-1, with TRBD2 as a possible D gene (5 bases). The V gene lost 7 bases and the J gene lost 10 bases, with 24 bases spanning the gap. Germline loops: CDR1 SGHRS, CDR2 YFSETQ. The CDR3 runs to 15 residues.

The table lists this clonotype with a few counts. The chain links TRBV28 to TRBJ1-5; D remains unclear. CDR1 is MDHEN and CDR2 is SYDVKM in the germline V gene. Trimming pared 6 bases from V and 1 base from J, leaving 13 bases between. This CDR3 is 15 amino acids long. CDR3 DNA sequence: TGTGCCAGCAGCTCCGTCCGGGTCAGCAATCAGCCCCAGCATTTT. Amino acids: CASSSVRVSNQPQHF.

In this sample, this clonotype turned up many times. The chain carries TRBV10-3 and TRBJ2-2; 7 bases map to TRBD1. Germline V lookup: CDR1 ENHRY, CDR2 SYGVKD. The CDR3 sequence is 14 residues long. V shed 7 bases and J 9 bases; nucleotides not matched to a gene: 11. CDR3 DNA sequence: TGTGCCATCACCTCTAGGACAGGCGCCCGGGAGCTGTTTTTT. This gives the protein CAITSRTGARELFF.

This clonotype was counted many times. This chain links TRBV12-3 or TRBV12-4 with TRBJ2-1; no clear D. CDR3 size: 13 residues. V lost 3 bases and J 5 bases, leaving 8 bases between the germline ends. Written as DNA, the CDR3 is TGTGCCAGCAGTTTTTGGGGAAACAATGAGCAGTTCTTC. Its protein is CASSFWGNNEQFF.

This clonotype was recorded at least ten times. The genes are TRBV11-2 and TRBJ1-4; D is unclear. This CDR3 comprises 17 residues. Trimming stripped 5 bases from V and 0 bases from J, with 16 bases between. CDR1 is SGHAT, CDR2 FQNNGV, per germline. The CDR3 sequence: CASSPTPNIATNEKLFF. Here the CDR3 DNA reads TGTGCCAGCAGCCCGACGCCCAACATCGCAACTAATGAAAAACTGTTTTTT.

This clonotype was recorded at least ten times. The chain couples TRBV5-1 to TRBJ1-4; D gene ambiguous. CDR1 is SGHRS, CDR2 YFSETQ, per germline. This CDR3 has 15 residues. V lost 6 bases, J lost 4 bases, and 16 bases lay in between. DNA of the CDR3: TGCGCCAGCAACAACGGAGGCGGCATTAATGAAAAACTGTTTTTT. Protein sequence: CASNNGGGINEKLFF.

This clonotype was found many times. The chain couples TRBV7-2 to TRBJ2-1, with 9 bases lining up with TRBD2. CDR1 SGHTA and CDR2 FQGNSA come from the germline V gene. J was trimmed by 5 bases and V by 7 bases; bases with no gene match: 9. The CDR3 runs 15 residues. The DNA for the CDR3 is TGTGCCAGCAACCCACAAGCGGGGGGACACAATGAGCAGTTCTTC. Translation: CASNPQAGGHNEQFF.

This clonotype was seen ten or more times. The rearrangement joins TRBV5-1 to TRBJ2-2; the D gene is possibly TRBD2 (5 bases). The CDR3 covers 15 residues. Germline V lookup: CDR1 SGHRS, CDR2 YFSETQ. The V gene lost 0 bases and the J gene lost 1 base, with 7 bases spanning the gap. The CDR3 nucleotides read TGCGCCAGCAGCTTGGCAGCGGAGAACACCGGGGAGCTGTTTTTT. Its protein product is CASSLAAENTGELFF. The whole variable domain, remainder taken from reference TRBV5-1 and TRBJ2-2, is KAGVTQTPRYLIKTRGQQVTLSCSPISGHRSVSWYQQTPGQGLQFLFEYFSETQRNKGNFPGRFSGRQFSNSRSEMNVSTLELGDSALYLCASSLAAENTGELFFGEGSRLTVL.

This clonotype was observed at least ten times. V and J are TRBV9 and TRBJ2-2; D ambiguous. The CDR3 is made up of 14 amino acids. Germline V CDR1 and CDR2: SGDLS, YYNGEE. V was cut by 0 bases and J by 2 bases, with 5 bases left in between. CDR3 in amino acids: CASSVGHNTGELFF. The CDR3 DNA reads as TGTGCCAGCAGCGTAGGTCACAACACCGGGGAGCTGTTTTTT.